One and the same sample provided the 14 T cell receptor beta chains below, sequenced in a study of tumor and adjacent non-tumor tissue in lung cancer. The template was RNA from unsorted bulk tissue. TCRbeta libraries were built with three rounds of nested PCR, modified from ARM-PCR. Each CDR3 protein is one row after TCRdb ran MiXCR on the multiplex PCR reads. The table shows about 82,000 distinct CDR3 sequences, with around 77% occurring only once. Input material: lung tumor tissue. Every receptor here comes from a woman aged 50 to 65 with non-small cell lung cancer.

Concerning this clonotype itself: A much larger clone lies one base from this, so it may be a read error. The rearrangement links TRBV5-1 to TRBJ2-2; no definite D call. CDR1 is SGHRS and CDR2 is YFSETQ in the germline V gene. CDR3 length: 16 amino acids. The CDR3 loop reads CVSSLDFFANTGELFF. The CDR3 DNA sequence: TGCGTCAGCAGCTTGGATTTTTTCGCGAACACCGGGGAGCTGTTTTTT.

As regards this clonotype: An end of the junction does not agree with germline; a read error may underlie this. The chain recombines TRBV6-1 with TRBJ2-5; perhaps TRBD2 as D (5 bases). Germline CDR1 MNHNS, CDR2 SASEGT. CDR3 length: 14 amino acids. The CDR3 protein is CSSSEAAEWETQYF. CDR3 bases: TGTTCCAGCAGTGAAGCAGCGGAATGGGAGACCCAGTACTTC.

On this clonotype itself: A much bigger clone sits one base away, suggesting this may be a read error. J is TRBJ1-4 and V is TRBV5-1; TRBD1 matches 8 bases. Germline CDR1 is SGHRS and CDR2 is YFSETQ. This CDR3 has 14 residues. In DNA form, the CDR3 reads TGCACCAGCAGCTCGACAGGGGACGGTGAAAAACTGTTTTTT. Protein sequence: CTSSSTGDGEKLFF.

This clonotype was counted once. At one boundary the junction diverges from the germline segment, which might be a read error. This chain uses TRBV4-2 with TRBJ1-4, with D possibly matching TRBD1 (6 bases). The CDR3 loop spans 13 amino acids. Per the germline V gene, CDR1 is LGHNA and CDR2 is YNFKEQ. The CDR3, as DNA: TGTGCCAGCAGCCAGCTACAGGGTGAAAAACTGTTTTTC. Its translation is CASSQLQGEKLFF.

About this clonotype: With a much larger clone just one base away, this may be a read error. The chain joins TRBV4-1 to TRBJ2-2, with 9 bases fitting TRBD1. The CDR3 consists of 15 residues. The germline V gene has CDR1 MGHRA and CDR2 YSYEKL. The CDR3 region is CASSLRQGEGGDLFF. CDR3 DNA sequence: TGCGCCAGCAGCCTCCGACAGGGGGAGGGCGGGGACCTGTTTTTT.

To note about this clonotype: A much bigger clone sits one base away, suggesting this may be a read error. V and J are TRBV20-1 and TRBJ1-1; D is ambiguous. CDR1 and CDR2 (germline): DFQATT, SNEGSKA (reference sequence). The CDR3 extends over 15 amino acids. In DNA, the CDR3 is TGCACTGCTAGAGATTTTAGGAAGGGGAACACTGAAGCTTTCTTT. Its translation: CTARDFRKGNTEAFF.

This chain uses TRBV12-3 or TRBV12-4 with TRBJ2-1, with a possible D match to TRBD2 (5 bases). V lost 4 bases to trimming and J lost 5 bases, with 12 bases between them. CDR3 size: 14 residues. The CDR3 nucleotides are TGTGCCAGCAGTTCCGGGATAGAGCACAATGAGCAGTTCTTC. This encodes CASSSGIEHNEQFF.

Notes on this clonotype: At one end, the junction sequence differs from germline, possibly due to a read error. The J gene is TRBJ2-7, the V gene TRBV30; possibly TRBD1 for D (5 bases). Germline V gene data show CDR1 as GTSNPN and CDR2 as SVGIG (reference sequence). The CDR3 contains 17 residues. The CDR3 DNA sequence: TGTGCCCGGAGACGTTTTTTTAGGGGTTCCGACTCCTACGAACAGTACTTC. Amino acids: CARRRFFRGSDSYEQYF. Full variable domain (remainder filled in from reference TRBV30 and TRBJ2-7): SQTIHQWPATLVQPVGSPLSLECTVEGTSNPNLYWYRQAAGRGLQLLFYSVGIGQISSEVPQNLSASRPQDRQFILSSKKLLLSDSGFYLCARRRFFRGSDSYEQYFGPGTRLTVT.

Regarding this clonotype: A much bigger clone sits one base away, suggesting this may be a read error. The CDR3 is CAINGGSQVGETQYF. The CDR3 DNA follows: TGTGCCATCAATGGAGGGTCTCAGGTTGGGGAGACCCAGTACTTC. The chain carries TRBV10-3 and TRBJ2-5; possible D gene TRBD2, 6 bases. This CDR3 has 15 amino acids. Trimming took off 7 bases at V and 5 bases at J, with 20 bases between the two ends. Germline values: CDR1 ENHRY, CDR2 SYGVKD.

Regarding this clonotype: One base away lies a much larger clone, so this may be a sequencing read error. The chain uses TRBV12-3 or TRBV12-4 and TRBJ1-5, with D perhaps TRBD1 (6 bases). The length of the CDR3 is 14 residues. The chain's CDR3 is CVSNSPGGRQPQHF. In DNA form, the CDR3 reads TGTGTCAGCAACTCCCCCGGGGGGCGCCAGCCCCAGCATTTT.

In its sample, this clonotype was seen once. The junction departs from the called germline gene at one end, perhaps through a read error. The V call is TRBV29-1, the J call TRBJ2-7; 9 nucleotides align to TRBD1. Germline V gives CDR1 SQVTM, CDR2 ANQGSEA. CDR3 length: 15 amino acids. In DNA, the CDR3 is TGCAGCGTTACCATAGGGGGACAGGGAGCCTACGAGCAGCACTTC. It is translated as CSVTIGGQGAYEQHF.

There are many counts of this clonotype. The rearrangement uses TRBV6-5 and TRBJ2-1, with 9 positions matching TRBD1. The V and J ends lost 0 bases and 9 bases, in that order; junction bases with no gene match: 12. The CDR3 loop spans 17 amino acids. Germline V gene sequence: CDR1 MNHEY, CDR2 SVGAGI. CDR3 in amino acids: CASSYSMAGQGGSEQFF. CDR3 nucleotides: TGTGCCAGCAGTTACTCGATGGCGGGACAGGGAGGGAGTGAGCAGTTCTTC.

This clonotype was detected only once. The junction and the germline gene differ at one end; a read error may be behind it. The chain recombines TRBV29-1 with TRBJ2-1; D might be TRBD2 (6 bases). Germline V gives CDR1 SQVTM, CDR2 ANQGSEA. This CDR3 region has 15 residues. CDR3 sequence (DNA): TGCAGCGTTGCCAGGGAGGCGGTCTCCTATAATGAGCAGTTCTTC. Translating gives CSVAREAVSYNEQFF.

The chain links TRBV28 to TRBJ1-2; D not certain. Germline CDR1 reads MDHEN; CDR2 reads SYDVKM. V was trimmed by 10 bases and J by 5 bases, leaving 17 bases between them. CDR3 size: 13 residues. The CDR3 here is CANSPSGLYGYTF. For the CDR3, the DNA is TGTGCCAATAGTCCGTCAGGACTTTATGGCTACACCTTC.